Below, 26 T cell receptor beta chains from the same sample are listed, as sequenced in a study of T cell clonality in common variable immunodeficiency. TCRdb's table, derived via immunoSEQ multiplex PCR, lists solely in-frame clones and lacks some. The sample was found to contain about 34,000 clones, and every one recurs. Regarding the study as a whole: Common variable immunodeficiency TCR beta sequences reportedly had fewer deletions and N-nucleotide insertions.

These receptors lack a known antigen. Sequences were obtained from peripheral blood mononuclear cells. The receptor set was obtained from a human donor with common variable immunodeficiency.

A few counts support this clone. The CDR3 end lies 3 residues beyond the end of the read and is filled in from the germline J gene. The chain carries TRBV30 and TRBJ2-7, with 9 bases lining up with TRBD1. Germline V lookup: CDR1 GTSNPN, CDR2 SVGIG (reference sequence). This CDR3 spans 14 amino acids. J was trimmed by 2 bases and V by 5 bases; bases with no gene match: 7. CDR3 DNA, as far as it was read: TGTGCCTGGGTCGGGACAGGGCATCCCTACGAG. As protein: CAWVGTGHPYE. The whole CDR3 sequence reads CAWVGTGHPYEQYF.

This clone was picked up many times. With the read ending 3 residues before the CDR3 end, the germline J gene is used to fill in that end. The V call is TRBV5-4, the J call TRBJ2-5; TRBD1 aligns across 12 bases. The germline V gene encodes CDR1 SGHNT and CDR2 YYREEE (reference sequence). V dropped 4 bases and J dropped 5; count of bases not matched to a gene: 3. The CDR3 runs to 14 residues. The DNA read from the CDR3 is TGTGCCAGCAGCCGGGACAGGGGGCCCGAGACC. It yields the protein CASSRDRGPET. The full CDR3 reads CASSRDRGPETQYF.

As to this clone: Possible read error: a much larger clone is one base away. The read ends 3 residues early relative to the CDR3; the germline J gene fills the gap. The V gene is TRBV7-2, the J gene TRBJ1-1; perhaps TRBD1 as D (6 bases). V was clipped by 4 bases and J by 3 bases, with 12 bases between them. Looked up from germline, CDR1 is SGHTA and CDR2 is FQGNSA. CDR3 length equals 14 residues. Partial CDR3 DNA: TGTGCCAGCAGCTACCAGGGGAGCGACACTGAA. Its protein is CASSYQGSDTE. The whole CDR3 sequence reads CASSYQGSDTEAFF.

On this clone itself: With the read ending 3 residues before the CDR3 end, the germline J gene is used to fill in that end. Other DNA variants within this sample encode the same CDR3. The J gene is TRBJ2-1, the V gene TRBV19, with 11 nucleotides matching TRBD2. Germline CDR1 reads LNHDA; CDR2 reads SQIVND (reference sequence). The trim removed 6 bases at V and 9 bases at J, leaving 13 bases unmatched. The CDR3 extends over 16 amino acids. The DNA read from the CDR3 is TGTGCCAGTAGAGACCGTACTAGCGGGAGTGCGGGTGAG. It yields the protein CASRDRTSGSAGE. Given in full, the CDR3 is CASRDRTSGSAGEQFF.

This clone was observed many times. The CDR3 end is not reached by the read, which stops 3 residues before it; the germline J gene fills it in. The J gene is TRBJ1-4, the V gene TRBV28, with D maybe TRBD1 (5 bases). Germline values: CDR1 MDHEN, CDR2 SYDVKM. The CDR3 sequence is 15 residues long. The V and J ends lost 3 bases and 5 bases respectively, with 13 bases between them. The CDR3 bases that were read are TGTGCCAGCAGTTTCCTTTGGGGGGGAAATGAAAAA. Protein product: CASSFLWGGNEK. The whole CDR3 region reads CASSFLWGGNEKLFF.

This clone has ten or more counts. The sequenced fragment ends 3 residues before the CDR3 boundary, so the rest is inferred from the germline J gene. The chain carries TRBV29-1 and TRBJ1-2, with a weak D call TRBD1 (5 bases). The CDR3 is 19 residues long. Trimming stripped 5 bases from V and 2 bases from J, with 30 bases between. In germline, CDR1 is SQVTM, CDR2 ANQGSEA. The part of the CDR3 DNA that was read is TGCAGCGTTTCCCGACCAACCTCGGGGGTAGGGGAAGAAAACTATGGC. It specifies CSVSRPTSGVGEENYG. The complete CDR3 reads CSVSRPTSGVGEENYGYTF.

Concerning this clone: Read coverage stops 3 residues before the CDR3 terminus; the germline J gene supplies the remainder. This chain uses TRBV7-2 with TRBJ2-7; D remains ambiguous. The CDR3 spans 15 residues. V lost 2 bases and J 0 bases, leaving 11 bases between the germline ends. Per the germline V gene, CDR1 is SGHTA and CDR2 is FQGNSA. The CDR3 is CASSLISTGSYEQYF. The CDR3 DNA, read in part, is TGTGCCAGCAGCTTAATCTCCACCGGCTCCTACGAG.

Ten or more counts support this clone. The CDR3 spells CASSLELAGAGTGELFF. CDR3 DNA, as far as it was read: TGTGCCAGCAGCTTAGAGTTAGCGGGAGCGGGGACCGGGGAG. This rearrangement joins TRBV7-6 to TRBJ2-2; TRBD2 matches at 9 bases. The missing CDR3 end, 3 residues past where the read stops, is filled in from the germline J gene. Germline V gives CDR1 SGHVS, CDR2 FNYEAQ. Germline trimming cut 1 base from V and 5 bases from J; bases unmatched to any gene: 8. The CDR3 sequence is 17 residues long. Using reference TRBV7-6 and TRBJ2-2 for the parts outside the CDR3, the full variable domain is GAGVSQSPRYKVTKRGQDVALRCDPISGHVSLYWYRQALGQGPEFLTYFNYEAQQDKSGLPNDRFSAERPEGSISTLTIQRTEQRDSAMYRCASSLELAGAGTGELFFGEGSRLTVL.

In regard to this clone: The read ends 3 residues early relative to the CDR3; the germline J gene fills the gap. V usage is TRBV2 and J usage is TRBJ2-7, with D maybe TRBD2 (6 bases). Trimming took off 1 base at V and 0 bases at J, with 16 bases between the two ends. Germline V lookup: CDR1 SNHLY, CDR2 FYNNEI. CDR3 size: 17 residues. This chain's CDR3 is CASSEGGWRTNSYEQYF. CDR3 DNA (partial): TGTGCCAGCAGTGAAGGGGGGTGGCGGACTAACTCCTACGAG.

For this clone: The read ends 3 residues before the CDR3 terminus; that terminus is restored from the germline J gene. The V and J genes are TRBV11-3 and TRBJ1-6; unclear D gene. The CDR3 contains 13 residues. The germline V gene encodes CDR1 SGHNT and CDR2 YENEEA. The V end was cut by 5 bases, the J end by 10 bases, with 12 bases between. CDR3 in amino acids: CASSLISGSPLHF. CDR3 bases read: TGTGCCAGCAGCCTAATTTCAGGCTCACCC.

This clone showed up just a few times. The CDR3 DNA, read in part, is TGTGCCAGTAGTATTGGTAACAGGGGTCTCGACACCGGGGAG. Translating it yields CASSIGNRGLDTGE. The CDR3 as a whole reads CASSIGNRGLDTGELFF. The chain is built from TRBV19 and TRBJ2-2, with TRBD1 matching 7 bases. The CDR3 end is not reached by the read, which stops 3 residues before it; the germline J gene fills it in. The J segment lost 3 bases and the V segment lost 3 bases, leaving 10 bases of the junction unmatched. This CDR3 has 17 amino acids. Germline CDR1 LNHDA, CDR2 SQIVND (reference sequence).

About this clone itself: Read data end 3 residues before the CDR3 end; the end is taken from the germline J gene. J is TRBJ2-7 and V is TRBV5-4; D remains ambiguous. The V and J ends lost 8 bases and 3 bases respectively, with 18 bases between them. CDR3 length: 14 amino acids. Germline CDR1 and CDR2: SGHNT and YYREEE (reference sequence). Incomplete CDR3 DNA: TGTGCCAGATTAATATCCGGGTATTGCTACGAG. Translation gives CARLISGYCYE. The entire CDR3 protein is CARLISGYCYEQYF.

This clone has a count of ten or more. The read finishes 3 residues shy of the CDR3 end, and the germline J gene is used to complete it. This chain joins TRBV10-3 and TRBJ2-7; D is possibly TRBD2 (6 bases). V lost 3 bases and J 6 bases, leaving 18 bases between the germline ends. Germline V gene data show CDR1 as ENHRY and CDR2 as SYGVKD. The CDR3 is 15 amino acids. CDR3 residues: CAISDPGTPGLEQYF. The part of the CDR3 DNA that was read is TGTGCCATCAGTGACCCCGGGACTCCCGGTCTCGAG.

Remarks on this clone: The CDR3 end lies 3 residues beyond the end of the read and is filled in from the germline J gene. V usage is TRBV19 and J usage is TRBJ1-1; D uncertain. The V end was cut by 3 bases, the J end by 0 bases, with 5 bases between. The CDR3 is 13 amino acids. Per the germline V gene, CDR1 is LNHDA and CDR2 is SQIVND (reference sequence). CDR3 bases read: TGTGCCAGTAGTATCGGGGTGAACACTGAA. Translating it yields CASSIGVNTE. The CDR3 as a whole reads CASSIGVNTEAFF.

This clone appeared a few times. Sequencing ends 3 residues short of the CDR3 end; the germline J gene provides the rest. The chain employs TRBV10-1 and TRBJ2-1; 9 bases map to TRBD2. Germline V gene sequence: CDR1 WNHNN, CDR2 SYGVQD (reference sequence). The ends lost 8 bases at V and 9 bases at J; junction bases unmatched: 11. The CDR3 has 14 amino acids. Incomplete CDR3 DNA: TGCGCCAGCGGAGCCGGGACTAGCAACCTTGAG. This translates into CASGAGTSNLE. The complete CDR3 protein is CASGAGTSNLEQFF.

This clone was detected ten times or more. The sequence runs out 3 residues before the end of the CDR3; the remainder is reconstructed from the germline J gene. This sequence joins TRBV5-1 and TRBJ1-1; D is undetermined. The V gene lost 0 bases and the J gene lost 2 bases, with 5 bases spanning the gap. CDR1 SGHRS and CDR2 YFSETQ come from the germline V gene. This CDR3 region has 13 residues. The CDR3 region is CASSLEGNTEAFF. Partial CDR3 DNA: TGCGCCAGCAGCTTGGAGGGTAACACTGAA.

Many counts were recorded for this clone. CDR3 protein: CASSEVVAGPNEKLFF. CDR3 bases read: TGTGCCAGCAGTGAGGTCGTGGCAGGGCCCAATGAAAAA. The chain links TRBV2 to TRBJ1-4, with D perhaps matching TRBD1 (5 bases). The CDR3 extends 3 residues past the end of the read, so its final part is completed from the germline J gene. V was clipped by 3 bases and J by 5 bases, with 16 bases between them. Germline V lookup: CDR1 SNHLY, CDR2 FYNNEI. The CDR3 has 16 amino acids.

Turning to this clone: The sequence runs out 3 residues before the end of the CDR3; the remainder is reconstructed from the germline J gene. V gene TRBV19 combines with J gene TRBJ2-1; 11 positions agree with TRBD2. The CDR3 contains 15 residues. V gave up 6 bases and J gave up 8 bases; unmatched junction bases: 9. Germline-derived CDR1 and CDR2 are LNHDA and SQIVND (reference sequence). Incomplete CDR3 DNA: TGTGCCAGTAGCAATAGCGGGAGGGCCCTCGATGAG. Its translation is CASSNSGRALDE. The full CDR3 reads CASSNSGRALDEQFF.

As regards this clone: The sequenced fragment ends 3 residues before the CDR3 boundary, so the rest is inferred from the germline J gene. The J gene is TRBJ2-2, the V gene TRBV5-1, with 11 bases aligning to TRBD2. J lost 2 bases, V lost 2 bases, and 5 bases had no gene match. This CDR3 comprises 17 residues. Germline loops: CDR1 SGHRS, CDR2 YFSETQ. Incomplete CDR3 DNA: TGCGCCAGCAGCTTAAGGACTAGCGGGCTTAACACCGGGGAG. Its protein product is CASSLRTSGLNTGE. The whole CDR3 sequence reads CASSLRTSGLNTGELFF.

This clone was found many times. The sequence runs out 3 residues before the end of the CDR3; the remainder is reconstructed from the germline J gene. The chain has TRBV5-1 and TRBJ2-4; 7 positions match TRBD1. CDR3 length equals 17 residues. Germline values: CDR1 SGHRS, CDR2 YFSETQ. After removal of 4 bases from V and 2 bases from J, the junction contained 12 bases not matched to a gene. This CDR3 is CASSLPGQANTKNIQYF. The DNA read from the CDR3 is TGCGCCAGCAGCCTACCTGGACAGGCGAACACCAAAAACATT.

This clone occurred many times. The read ends 3 residues shy of where the CDR3 ends; the end is completed using the germline J gene. This chain joins TRBV30 and TRBJ2-3; no clear D gene. V was pared by 4 bases and J by 2 bases, with 4 bases between. This CDR3 has 11 amino acids. Germline CDR1 and CDR2: GTSNPN and SVGIG (reference sequence). CDR3 region: CAWTYTDTQYF. The sequenced CDR3 bases are TGTGCCTGGACTTACACAGATACG.

This clone has at least ten counts. The CDR3 DNA, read in part, is TGTGCCAGTAGTATAGATAGGGGACTAGCGGGATACAATGAG. Residues: CASSIDRGLAGYNE. The CDR3 in its entirety is CASSIDRGLAGYNEQFF. This chain connects TRBV19 to TRBJ2-1; 13 bases fit TRBD2. The read stops 3 residues short of the end of the CDR3; the missing end is completed from the germline J gene. Germline CDR1 is LNHDA and CDR2 is SQIVND (reference sequence). CDR3 length: 17 residues. The V gene end was trimmed by 0 bases and the J gene end by 4 bases; junction bases not matched to a gene: 3.

At least ten counts were recorded for this clone. The CDR3 goes on 3 residues after the read ends, and that part is filled in from the germline J gene. The gene calls are TRBV10-3 and TRBJ1-2; D remains ambiguous. CDR3 length: 13 residues. Deletions cut 0 bases from V and 7 bases from J, with 9 bases between. Per germline, CDR1 ENHRY and CDR2 SYGVKD. The CDR3 spells CAISESTATGYTF. Partial CDR3 DNA: TGTGCCATCAGTGAGTCTACCGCTACTGGC.

In this sample, this clone turned up many times. The read comes to an end 3 residues before the CDR3 does, leaving the germline J gene to fill in the end. The chain is built from TRBV20-1 and TRBJ2-5; TRBD1 might be the D (5 bases). Trimming pared 6 bases from V and 2 bases from J, leaving 10 bases between. The CDR3 is made up of 12 amino acids. CDR1 is DFQATT and CDR2 is SNEGSKA in the germline V gene (reference sequence). The sequenced part of the CDR3 DNA is TGCAGTGCACCCCGACAGCAAGAGACC. It translates to CSAPRQQET. The whole CDR3 region reads CSAPRQQETQYF.

This clone turned up a few times. Read data end 3 residues before the CDR3 end; the end is taken from the germline J gene. Other DNA sequences within the sample encode an identical CDR3. The chain employs TRBV20-1 and TRBJ2-7; 9 bases are a match to TRBD2. CDR1 and CDR2 from the germline V gene are DFQATT and SNEGSKA (reference sequence). CDR3 length equals 13 residues. Trimming at V came to 6 bases and at J to 0 bases, leaving 3 bases not matched to a gene. CDR3 DNA (partial): TGCAGTGCCGTAGCGGGAGCCTCCTACGAG. It yields the protein CSAVAGASYE. The entire CDR3 protein is CSAVAGASYEQYF.

A few counts support this clone. The CDR3 is cut off 3 residues early in the read; its end comes from the germline J gene. V is TRBV7-9 and J is TRBJ1-2; 8 nucleotides align to TRBD1. CDR1 and CDR2 (germline): SEHNR, FQNEAQ (reference sequence). V was pared by 6 bases and J by 4 bases, with 7 bases of the junction left unmatched. The CDR3 sequence is 14 residues long. CDR3 amino acids: CASRQGQAGYGYTF. CDR3 DNA (partial): TGTGCCAGCAGGCAGGGACAGGCCGGCTATGGC. The entire variable domain, with the rest obtained from reference TRBV7-9 and TRBJ1-2, is as follows: DTGVSQNPRHKITKRGQNVTFRCDPISEHNRLYWYRQTLGQGPEFLTYFQNEAQLEKSRLLSDRFSAERPKGSFSTLEIQRTEQGDSAMYLCASRQGQAGYGYTFGSGTRLTVV.